These 18 T cell receptor beta chains came from one sample sequenced in a study of shared clonotypes between healthy human individuals. Clones were read by immunoSEQ multiplex PCR, and TCRdb kept only the in-frame ones, dropping some. The profile shows millions of clones, around nine tenths of them singletons. The sequencing input was naive CD4+ T cells sorted from blood. The subset is: CD45RA+ positively selected. These receptor sequences come from a man aged 18-30 years in good health.

The chain combines TRBV6-6 with TRBJ1-1; D gene unclear. Trimming cost V 0 bases and J 8 bases, with 7 bases left between them. In germline, CDR1 is MNHNY, CDR2 SVGAGI (reference sequence). The CDR3 is 12 residues long. The CDR3 nucleotides are TGTGCCAGCAGTTACTCGAAAAGGGAAGCTTTCTTT. Its protein product is CASSYSKREAFF.

The count of this clone is one. DNA for the CDR3: TGTGCCAGCAGTGACCTTGGACTAGCGGATAGCTCCTACAATGAGCAGTTCTTC. It specifies CASSDLGLADSSYNEQFF. The chain has TRBV6-4 and TRBJ2-1; 10 nucleotides line up with TRBD2. CDR3 length: 18 amino acids. Germline CDR1 and CDR2: MRHNA and SNTAGT. V gave up 2 bases and J gave up 0 bases; unmatched junction bases: 7.

Worth noting for this clone: The same CDR3 arises from other DNA sequences in this sample as well. CDR3 sequence (DNA): TGTGCCAGCAGCGTAGGAGGTGGGGCAAGCACAGATACGCAGTATTTT. Its translation is CASSVGGGASTDTQYF. The V gene is TRBV9, the J gene TRBJ2-3; D is perhaps TRBD1 (5 bases). This CDR3 comprises 16 residues. V lost 0 bases and J lost 0, with 11 bases in between. Per the germline V gene, CDR1 is SGDLS and CDR2 is YYNGEE.

J is TRBJ2-3 and V is TRBV5-1, with 13 bases that match TRBD2. This CDR3 has 21 amino acids. V was clipped by 1 base and J by 4 bases; unmatched bases: 18. Germline V gene lookup returns CDR1 SGHRS and CDR2 YFSETQ. The CDR3 sequence: CASSLPRLAGGLPERADTQYF. The CDR3 coding sequence is TGCGCCAGCAGCTTGCCTCGACTAGCGGGAGGTCTTCCAGAACGGGCAGATACGCAGTATTTT.

The V gene is TRBV14, the J gene TRBJ2-3; 8 bases fit TRBD2. In germline, CDR1 is SGHDN, CDR2 FVKESK. J lost 0 bases, V lost 2 bases, and 10 bases had no gene match. The length of the CDR3 is 18 residues. The CDR3 spells CASSQTIGGGGSTDTQYF. The CDR3 DNA is TGTGCCAGCAGCCAAACTATAGGTGGCGGGGGGAGCACAGATACGCAGTATTTT.

The chain recombines TRBV15 with TRBJ1-1; TRBD1 aligns across 7 bases. The germline CDR1 and CDR2 sequences are LNHNV and YYDKDF (reference sequence). Germline trimming cut 2 bases from V and 1 base from J; bases unmatched to any gene: 1. The length of the CDR3 is 14 residues. CDR3 sequence reads: CATSRRQGNTEAFF. The CDR3 DNA reads as TGTGCCACCAGCAGAAGACAGGGGAACACTGAAGCTTTCTTT.

The chain carries TRBV6-5 and TRBJ2-7; 11 nucleotides match TRBD2. CDR1 is MNHEY, CDR2 SVGAGI, per germline. The CDR3 spans 15 residues. The trim removed 6 bases at V and 4 bases at J, leaving 8 bases unmatched. This CDR3 is CASSRMTSGTYEQYF. The DNA for the CDR3 is TGTGCCAGCAGCCGAATGACTAGCGGGACTTACGAGCAGTACTTC.

This clone was found a few times. CDR3 DNA: TGTGCCTGGAGTGTATTGGGAGGTTCTAATGAAAAACTGTTTTTT. Its protein is CAWSVLGGSNEKLFF. The chain combines TRBV30 with TRBJ1-4; D remains unclear. The CDR3 contains 15 residues. Germline lookup yields CDR1 GTSNPN and CDR2 SVGIG (reference sequence). V was cut by 0 bases and J by 3 bases, with 11 bases left in between.

This clone was counted between two and nine times. The chain has TRBV7-9 and TRBJ1-1; D remains ambiguous. V shed 1 base and J shed 1 base, with 7 bases lying between them. The CDR3 covers 14 residues. Looked up from germline, CDR1 is SEHNR and CDR2 is FQNEAQ (reference sequence). CDR3 sequence reads: CASSLGIPNTEAFF. CDR3 nucleotide sequence: TGTGCCAGCAGCTTAGGGATCCCGAACACTGAAGCTTTCTTT.

The CDR3 nucleotides are TGTGCCAGCAGTGAATCGTCGGGCAGGGGAATAAATCAGCCCCAGCATTTT. Protein product: CASSESSGRGINQPQHF. The chain is built from TRBV2 and TRBJ1-5; TRBD1 might be the D (6 bases). Trimming stripped 2 bases from V and 4 bases from J, with 18 bases between. Germline V lookup: CDR1 SNHLY, CDR2 FYNNEI. The CDR3 totals 17 residues.

This clone has more than one count but fewer than ten. The chain uses TRBV6-1 and TRBJ2-7; D possibly uses TRBD1 or TRBD2 (6 bases each). The germline V gene encodes CDR1 MNHNS and CDR2 SASEGT. The CDR3 length is 15 residues. The ends were cut back, 4 bases at V and 3 bases at J, with 16 bases in the middle. Here the CDR3 DNA reads TGTGCCAGCAGTGTGGCATGGGGGGCGGACTACGAGCAGTACTTC. Translating it yields CASSVAWGADYEQYF.

This clone was seen only a few times. The chain employs TRBV12-5 and TRBJ1-5; 7 bases match TRBD1. CDR1 LGHNT and CDR2 FRNRAP come from the germline V gene. The junction had 7 bases not matched to a gene; V was cut back by 5 bases and J by 6 bases. The CDR3 runs 14 residues. The CDR3 loop is CASGQSGGGQPQHF. The CDR3 DNA reads TGTGCTAGTGGTCAGTCAGGGGGAGGTCAGCCCCAGCATTTT. The whole variable domain, remainder taken from reference TRBV12-5 and TRBJ1-5, is DARVTQTPRHKVTEMGQEVTMRCQPILGHNTVFWYRQTMMQGLELLAYFRNRAPLDDSGMPKDRFSAEMPDATLATLKIQPSEPRDSAVYFCASGQSGGGQPQHFGDGTRLSIL.

The genes are TRBV5-4 and TRBJ2-5; D may be TRBD2 (6 bases). CDR1 is SGHNT, CDR2 YYREEE, per germline (reference sequence). Trimming took off 5 bases at V and 5 bases at J, with 13 bases between the two ends. This CDR3 is built from 13 residues. CDR3 nucleotide sequence: TGTGCCAGCAGTTTAGCGGAGAGTGAGACCCAGTACTTC. This encodes CASSLAESETQYF. The entire variable domain, with the rest obtained from reference TRBV5-4 and TRBJ2-5, is as follows: ETGVTQSPTHLIKTRGQQVTLRCSSQSGHNTVSWYQQALGQGPQFIFQYYREEENGRGNFPPRFSGLQFPNYSSELNVNALELDDSALYLCASSLAESETQYFGPGTRLLVL.

The sample holds one count of this clone. The chain uses TRBV27 and TRBJ2-7; unclear D gene. The CDR3 covers 14 residues. Germline V gives CDR1 MNHEY, CDR2 SMNVEV (reference sequence). Trimming took off 6 bases at V and 4 bases at J, with 16 bases between the two ends. The CDR3 region is CASSPLRTPYEQYF. CDR3 DNA sequence: TGTGCCAGCAGCCCGTTGAGGACCCCATACGAGCAGTACTTC.

CDR3: CASSLKSRFGGNSPLHF. The CDR3 nucleotides read TGTGCCAGCAGCTTAAAAAGTAGATTTGGGGGTAATTCACCCCTCCACTTT. The gene calls are TRBV7-3 and TRBJ1-6; a weak D match, TRBD1 (5 bases). The CDR3 runs to 17 residues. Deletions cut 1 base from V and 6 bases from J, with 16 bases between. Germline lookup yields CDR1 SGHTA and CDR2 FQGTGA.

This clone has a handful of counts. The chain links TRBV27 to TRBJ2-2, with D perhaps being TRBD1 or TRBD2 (5 bases each). Germline V gene lookup returns CDR1 MNHEY and CDR2 SMNVEV (reference sequence). The CDR3 is 19 amino acids. V gave up 8 bases and J gave up 1 base, with 26 bases separating them. CDR3 in amino acids: CASRAGAVGWNLNTGELFF. The CDR3 DNA sequence: TGTGCCAGCCGCGCCGGGGCCGTCGGCTGGAATTTGAACACCGGGGAGCTGTTTTTT.

This sequence joins TRBV6-5 and TRBJ2-7; TRBD1 aligns across 7 bases. CDR1 is MNHEY, CDR2 SVGAGI, per germline. J lost 3 bases, V lost 6 bases, and 8 bases had no gene match. The CDR3 contains 14 residues. CDR3 DNA: TGTGCCAGCAGCCTACAGGGGCGGATCTACGAGCAGTACTTC. Its translation: CASSLQGRIYEQYF.

V and J are TRBV25-1 and TRBJ2-3; 7 bases align to TRBD1. The CDR3 is 14 residues long. Looked up from germline, CDR1 is MGHDK and CDR2 is SYGVNS. J gave up 11 bases and V 3 bases, and 11 bases lay outside the gene matches. The CDR3, as DNA: TGTGCCAGCAGTGAGGGACAGACTCGAGACCGGCAGTATTTT. Translation: CASSEGQTRDRQYF.